A single sample is the source of the 32 T cell receptor beta chains below, sequenced in a study of T cell changes during pregnancy in multiple sclerosis. Generated by immunoSEQ multiplex PCR, the TCRdb table keeps only in-frame clones and is missing some. This sample has around 92,000 clones, with around 93% found just once. This sample comprised peripheral blood, obtained in the third trimester of pregnancy. The receptors here all came from a female donor with multiple sclerosis, enrolled in a pregnancy study.

The genes are TRBV13 and TRBJ1-1, with unresolved D. This CDR3 has 13 residues. The ends were cut back, 1 base at V and 4 bases at J, with 7 bases in the middle. Germline CDR1 reads PRHDT; CDR2 reads FYEKMQ (reference sequence). The CDR3 here is CASSLARVTEAFF. In DNA form, the CDR3 reads TGTGCCAGCAGCTTAGCCCGGGTCACTGAAGCTTTCTTT.

The genes are TRBV10-3 and TRBJ1-2, with D unresolved. Germline assignment: CDR1 ENHRY and CDR2 SYGVKD. V was pared by 8 bases and J by 5 bases, with 12 bases between. CDR3 length: 12 residues. In nucleotides, the CDR3 is TGTGCCATCTTGGGAGTTGGGTATGGCTACACCTTC. Translated: CAILGVGYGYTF.

This clone occurred once. The V and J genes are TRBV21-1 and TRBJ2-7; TRBD1, the table's D call, was not compared with the DNA. TRBV21-1 is flagged as a pseudogene. The CDR3 spans 18 residues. This chain's CDR3 is CASSTPYPTGPAAYEQYF. The CDR3 coding sequence is TGTGCCAGCAGCACTCCCTACCCTACAGGGCCCGCCGCCTACGAGCAGTACTTC.

This chain uses TRBV19 with TRBJ2-7; 7 bases fit TRBD1. The CDR3 covers 14 residues. The J segment lost 3 bases and the V segment lost 8 bases, leaving 10 bases of the junction unmatched. Per the germline V gene, CDR1 is LNHDA and CDR2 is SQIVND (reference sequence). This CDR3 is CASGRGLPNYEQYF. The CDR3 DNA reads TGTGCCAGTGGTAGGGGGCTACCAAACTACGAGCAGTACTTC.

The rearrangement joins TRBV27 to TRBJ1-4, with 7 bases aligning to TRBD1. This CDR3 has 18 residues. The junction had 16 bases not matched to a gene; V was cut back by 5 bases and J by 4 bases. CDR1 is MNHEY and CDR2 is SMNVEV in the germline V gene (reference sequence). The CDR3, as DNA: TGTGCCAGCAGTCGAGAAACAGGGGAGCCTAAGTTTAATGAAAAACTGTTTTTT. This gives the protein CASSRETGEPKFNEKLFF.

In the case of this clone: The conserved closing phenylalanine or tryptophan is absent in this CDR3, likely reflecting a read error. This chain links TRBV4-3 with TRBJ2-3; D remains unclear. The CDR3 has 13 amino acids. V was trimmed by 0 bases and J by 2 bases, leaving 3 bases between them. Germline-derived CDR1 and CDR2 are LGHNA and YSLEER. CDR3 sequence: CASSQDSTDTQYL. DNA for the CDR3: TGCGCCAGCAGCCAAGATTCCACAGATACGCAGTATCTT.

CDR3 in amino acids: CASNLDRSIEAFF. The CDR3 DNA follows: TGTGCCAGCAACTTAGACAGGAGTATTGAAGCTTTCTTT. The chain combines TRBV28 with TRBJ1-1; weak D call: TRBD1 (6 bases). The CDR3 has 13 amino acids. Trimming shortened V by 7 bases and J by 7 bases, and 16 bases separated the two germline ends. Germline V gene data show CDR1 as MDHEN and CDR2 as SYDVKM.

The chain links TRBV7-2 to TRBJ2-3; 8 nucleotides agree with TRBD2. Germline CDR1 reads SGHTA; CDR2 reads FQGNSA. The V and J ends lost 0 bases and 0 bases, in that order; junction bases with no gene match: 5. The CDR3 has 17 amino acids. CDR3: CASSLAILAASTDTQYF. The DNA of the CDR3 is TGTGCCAGCAGCTTAGCTATACTAGCGGCTAGCACAGATACGCAGTATTTT.

The rearrangement links TRBV9 to TRBJ2-2, with 10 bases lining up with TRBD2. The J segment lost 3 bases and the V segment lost 2 bases, leaving 7 bases of the junction unmatched. The CDR3 runs 17 residues. Germline CDR1 SGDLS, CDR2 YYNGEE. CDR3 DNA: TGTGCCAGCAGCGTGAGACCTAGCGGGAGCGACACCGGGGAGCTGTTTTTT. Translated: CASSVRPSGSDTGELFF.

V is TRBV27 and J is TRBJ2-2; a weak D match, TRBD1 (5 bases). V lost 5 bases and J lost 0, with 13 bases in between. The CDR3 consists of 16 residues. CDR1 is MNHEY, CDR2 SMNVEV, per germline (reference sequence). CDR3 bases: TGTGCCAGCAGTCCGTGGACATCTCCGAACACCGGGGAGCTGTTTTTT. Protein sequence: CASSPWTSPNTGELFF.

The gene calls are TRBV1 and TRBJ2-5; TRBD2 is taken as the D call from the table, unchecked against the DNA. TRBV1 is described as a pseudogene. CDR3 length: 18 amino acids. The CDR3 nucleotides read TGCACCAGCAGCCAAGGAAGGGTGCTAGCGGGAACCCAAGAGACCCAGTACTTC. It specifies CTSSQGRVLAGTQETQYF.

This clone was counted once. The chain employs TRBV28 and TRBJ1-1; 7 bases are a match to TRBD1. Germline CDR1 MDHEN, CDR2 SYDVKM. This CDR3 contains 18 residues. V shed 3 bases, J shed 0 bases, and the junction held 13 bases outside the gene matches. For the CDR3, the DNA is TGTGCCAGCAGTTTCAAATTCTTAGCAGGACAGGTGAACACTGAAGCTTTCTTT. Translating it yields CASSFKFLAGQVNTEAFF.

The chain combines TRBV29-1 with TRBJ1-2; tentative D call: TRBD1 (6 bases). Trimming took 3 bases from V and 6 from J, leaving 17 bases between them. This CDR3 has 14 residues. The germline V gene encodes CDR1 SQVTM and CDR2 ANQGSEA. The CDR3: CSVDGQGPWDGYTF. The CDR3 DNA reads TGCAGCGTTGATGGGCAGGGGCCGTGGGATGGCTACACCTTC. Full variable domain (remainder filled in from reference TRBV29-1 and TRBJ1-2): SAVISQKPSRDICQRGTSLTIQCQVDSQVTMMFWYRQQPGQSLTLIATANQGSEATYESGFVIDKFPISRPNLTFSTLTVSNMSPEDSSIYLCSVDGQGPWDGYTFGSGTRLTVV.

The rearrangement uses TRBV5-8 and TRBJ2-5, with a tentative D call TRBD1 (6 bases). Germline V gene data show CDR1 as SGHTS and CDR2 as YDEGEE. The CDR3 loop spans 14 amino acids. Trimming removed 4 bases from V and 4 bases from J, with 14 bases in between. The CDR3 here is CASSGLVGGETQYF. The CDR3 bases are TGTGCCAGCAGCGGCCTAGTAGGGGGAGAGACCCAGTACTTC.

The genes are TRBV7-9 and TRBJ2-7; D unresolved. Germline V gene lookup returns CDR1 SEHNR and CDR2 FQNEAQ (reference sequence). The V end lost 9 bases, the J end lost 0 bases, and 15 bases lay between the germline ends. The CDR3 runs to 14 residues. The CDR3: CASGPDTSSYEQYF. The CDR3 nucleotides are TGTGCCAGTGGGCCTGACACGAGCTCCTACGAGCAGTACTTC.

This clone has a single count. The chain combines TRBV4-2 with TRBJ2-1; 11 bases line up with TRBD2. The germline CDR1 and CDR2 sequences are LGHNA and YNFKEQ. V was clipped by 0 bases and J by 9 bases; unmatched bases: 13. CDR3 size: 18 residues. The DNA of the CDR3 is TGTGCCAGCAGCCAAGATCGGCTAGCGGGAGGACGACGAGGTGAGCAGTTCTTC. Translating gives CASSQDRLAGGRRGEQFF.

The rearrangement links TRBV9 to TRBJ1-2; no clear D. Per the germline V gene, CDR1 is SGDLS and CDR2 is YYNGEE. The CDR3 has 13 amino acids. Deletions cut 3 bases from V and 6 bases from J, with 12 bases between. The CDR3 nucleotides are TGTGCCAGCAGCGAAAGACCGGCGGATGGCTACACCTTC. This codes for CASSERPADGYTF.

The rearrangement joins TRBV19 to TRBJ2-7; 14 bases match TRBD2. This CDR3 region has 18 residues. The V and J ends lost 5 bases and 3 bases, in that order; junction bases with no gene match: 12. From germline, CDR1 is LNHDA and CDR2 SQIVND (reference sequence). In DNA form, the CDR3 reads TGTGCCAGTAGTGTAGCGACTAGCGGGAGGGCCGGGGACTACGAGCAGTACTTC. This sequence encodes CASSVATSGRAGDYEQYF.

The chain employs TRBV2 and TRBJ2-2; possibly TRBD2 for D (6 bases). V lost 6 bases and J 0 bases, leaving 17 bases between the germline ends. This CDR3 comprises 17 residues. Germline values: CDR1 SNHLY, CDR2 FYNNEI. The CDR3 DNA reads as TGTGCCAGCAGGCGGGACCTTCCGGGCTCGAACACCGGGGAGCTGTTTTTT. Encoded protein: CASRRDLPGSNTGELFF.

V is TRBV10-3 and J is TRBJ1-5; TRBD1 matches 7 bases. This CDR3 region has 17 residues. Germline CDR1 ENHRY, CDR2 SYGVKD. Trimming cost V 0 bases and J 4 bases; bases outside gene matches: 9. The CDR3 region has the DNA TGTGCCATCAGTGAGTCTGGGACAGCCCTCGTTAATCAGCCCCAGCATTTT. Translating it yields CAISESGTALVNQPQHF.

The chain recombines TRBV7-9 with TRBJ2-5; 7 bases fit TRBD1. The CDR3 totals 15 residues. Looked up from germline, CDR1 is SEHNR and CDR2 is FQNEAQ (reference sequence). J lost 1 base, V lost 1 base, and 3 bases had no gene match. CDR3: CASSLGPGGQETQYF. The CDR3 region has the DNA TGTGCCAGCAGCTTAGGACCAGGGGGCCAAGAGACCCAGTACTTC.

The V and J genes are TRBV9 and TRBJ1-2, with 9 bases matching TRBD1. The trim removed 0 bases at V and 3 bases at J, leaving 12 bases unmatched. In germline, CDR1 is SGDLS, CDR2 YYNGEE. The CDR3 runs to 18 residues. The CDR3 coding sequence is TGTGCCAGCAGCGTAGACGGGACAGGGATCAGGGCGGACTATGGCTACACCTTC. Translated, it gives CASSVDGTGIRADYGYTF.

The chain couples TRBV6-1 to TRBJ2-7; D may be TRBD1 (6 bases). Germline CDR1 is MNHNS and CDR2 is SASEGT. The CDR3 covers 13 residues. Trimming cost V 5 bases and J 3 bases, with 11 bases left between them. The CDR3 loop is CASSLGHNYEQYF. The CDR3 bases are TGTGCCAGCAGTTTGGGACATAACTACGAGCAGTACTTC.

The chain recombines TRBV7-2 with TRBJ1-4; a weak D match, TRBD1 (5 bases). The CDR3 totals 13 residues. With 3 bases removed from V and 7 bases from J, the gap between germline ends came to 9 bases. Per the germline V gene, CDR1 is SGHTA and CDR2 is FQGNSA. The CDR3 here is CASSFGGSEKLFF. In DNA form, the CDR3 reads TGTGCCAGCAGCTTTGGGGGGAGTGAAAAACTGTTTTTT.

This sequence joins TRBV19 and TRBJ2-5; unclear D gene. Germline-derived CDR1 and CDR2 are LNHDA and SQIVND (reference sequence). The CDR3 covers 11 residues. The V and J ends lost 8 bases and 4 bases respectively, with 8 bases between them. CDR3 bases: TGTGCCAGTCCTATTGGAGAGACCCAGTACTTC. As protein: CASPIGETQYF. The variable domain in full, with the rest retrieved from reference TRBV19 and TRBJ2-5, is DGGITQSPKYLFRKEGQNVTLSCEQNLNHDAMYWYRQDPGQGLRLIYYSQIVNDFQKGDIAEGYSVSREKKESFPLTVTSAQKNPTAFYLCASPIGETQYFGPGTRLLVL.

This chain joins TRBV19 and TRBJ2-3; 12 bases align to TRBD2. The CDR3 is 16 amino acids. V was clipped by 5 bases and J by 9 bases; unmatched bases: 12. Germline V CDR1 and CDR2: LNHDA, SQIVND (reference sequence). The DNA of the CDR3 is TGTGCCAGTAGTCCACCCCTGACTAGCGGGAGAAGGACGCAGTATTTT. Translated: CASSPPLTSGRRTQYF.

The chain carries TRBV6-1 and TRBJ1-5, with D possibly TRBD1 on 5 matching bases. The CDR3 spans 16 residues. CDR1 and CDR2 from the germline V gene are MNHNS and SASEGT. Trimming pared 1 base from V and 5 bases from J, leaving 15 bases between. The DNA for the CDR3 is TGTGCCAGCAGTGAAGGGGCCGCAGGGATCGATCAGCCCCAGCATTTT. Translating it yields CASSEGAAGIDQPQHF.

The V call is TRBV9, the J call TRBJ1-4; 7 nucleotides match TRBD1. In germline, CDR1 is SGDLS, CDR2 YYNGEE. CDR3 length: 13 amino acids. With 5 bases clipped from V and 8 bases from J, the junction kept 6 bases outside the gene matches. For the CDR3, the DNA is TGTGCCAGCAGAGGGGGCGCTCAGGAAAAACTGTTTTTT. This translates into CASRGGAQEKLFF.

The rearrangement joins TRBV5-6 to TRBJ2-5; 15 positions match TRBD2. This CDR3 is built from 16 residues. The V and J ends lost 4 bases and 4 bases, in that order; junction bases with no gene match: 5. CDR1 is SGHDT, CDR2 YYEEEE, per germline. In DNA form, the CDR3 reads TGTGCCAGCAGCCCAGGACTAGCGGGAGGGCGAGAGACCCAGTACTTC. It specifies CASSPGLAGGRETQYF. The full variable domain, with the rest looked up from reference TRBV5-6 and TRBJ2-5, is DAGVTQSPTHLIKTRGQQVTLRCSPKSGHDTVSWYQQALGQGPQFIFQYYEEEERQRGNFPDRFSGHQFPNYSSELNVNALLLGDSALYLCASSPGLAGGRETQYFGPGTRLLVL.

The chain is built from TRBV25-1 and TRBJ2-6, with D perhaps matching TRBD2 (5 bases). In germline, CDR1 is MGHDK, CDR2 SYGVNS. The V gene lost 0 bases and the J gene lost 0 bases, with 12 bases spanning the gap. CDR3 length: 18 amino acids. CDR3 loop: CASSEYPPDSSGANVLTF. The CDR3 DNA follows: TGTGCCAGCAGTGAATATCCTCCGGACTCCTCTGGGGCCAACGTCCTGACTTTC. Using reference TRBV25-1 and TRBJ2-6 for the parts outside the CDR3, the full variable domain is EADIYQTPRYLVIGTGKKITLECSQTMGHDKMYWYQQDPGMELHLIHYSYGVNSTEKGDLSSESTVSRIRTEHFPLTLESARPSHTSQYLCASSEYPPDSSGANVLTFGAGSRLTVL.

The rearrangement links TRBV28 to TRBJ1-1; a possible D gene is TRBD1 (5 bases). This CDR3 has 15 residues. Trimming shortened V by 0 bases and J by 1 base, and 9 bases separated the two germline ends. Per germline, CDR1 MDHEN and CDR2 SYDVKM. The CDR3 loop is CASSLWAGPNTEAFF. The CDR3 nucleotides are TGTGCCAGCAGTTTATGGGCAGGGCCGAACACTGAAGCTTTCTTT.

The gene calls are TRBV19 and TRBJ1-2, with D uncertain. CDR1 LNHDA and CDR2 SQIVND come from the germline V gene (reference sequence). This CDR3 has 14 residues. V was shortened by 7 bases and J by 4 bases, with 16 bases between the two germline ends. The CDR3 bases are TGTGCCAGTACCTCGGACGGGAAGCTCTATGGCTACACCTTC. Translation: CASTSDGKLYGYTF.